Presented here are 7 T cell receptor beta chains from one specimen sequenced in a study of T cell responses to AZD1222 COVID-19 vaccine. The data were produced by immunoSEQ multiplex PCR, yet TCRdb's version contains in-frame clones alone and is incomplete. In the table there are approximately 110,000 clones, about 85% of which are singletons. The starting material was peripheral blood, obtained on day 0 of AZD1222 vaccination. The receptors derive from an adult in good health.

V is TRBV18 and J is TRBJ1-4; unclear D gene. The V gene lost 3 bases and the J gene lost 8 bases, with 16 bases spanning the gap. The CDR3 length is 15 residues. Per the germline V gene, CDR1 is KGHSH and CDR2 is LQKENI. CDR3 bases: TGTGCCAGCTCACCGAACCCGGCGCGTATGGAAAAACTGTTTTTT. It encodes CASSPNPARMEKLFF.

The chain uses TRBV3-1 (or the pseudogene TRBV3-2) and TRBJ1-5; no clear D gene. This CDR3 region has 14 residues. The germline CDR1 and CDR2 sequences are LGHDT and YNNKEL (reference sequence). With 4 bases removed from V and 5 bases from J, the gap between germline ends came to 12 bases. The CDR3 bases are TGTGCCAGCAGCCCGCGACGTGGAGATCAGCCCCAGCATTTT. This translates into CASSPRRGDQPQHF.

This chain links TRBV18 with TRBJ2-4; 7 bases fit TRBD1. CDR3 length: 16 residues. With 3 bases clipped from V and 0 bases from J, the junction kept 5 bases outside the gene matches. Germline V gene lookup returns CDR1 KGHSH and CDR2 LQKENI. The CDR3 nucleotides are TGTGCCAGCTCACCGACAGGGCTCCTAGCCAAAAACATTCAGTACTTC. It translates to CASSPTGLLAKNIQYF.

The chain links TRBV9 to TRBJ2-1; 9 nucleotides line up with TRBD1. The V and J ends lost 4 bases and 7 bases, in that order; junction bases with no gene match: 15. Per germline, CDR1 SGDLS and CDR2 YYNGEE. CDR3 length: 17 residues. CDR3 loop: CASSPRKVVTGGNEQFF. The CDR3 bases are TGTGCCAGCAGCCCCCGGAAGGTGGTGACAGGGGGAAATGAGCAGTTCTTC.

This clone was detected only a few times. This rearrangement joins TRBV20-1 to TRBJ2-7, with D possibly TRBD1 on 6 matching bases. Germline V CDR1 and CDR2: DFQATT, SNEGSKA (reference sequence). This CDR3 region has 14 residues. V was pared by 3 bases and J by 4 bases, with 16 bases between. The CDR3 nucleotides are TGCAGTGCTAGTACAGGGTCGAGGCCTTACGAGCAGTACTTC. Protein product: CSASTGSRPYEQYF.

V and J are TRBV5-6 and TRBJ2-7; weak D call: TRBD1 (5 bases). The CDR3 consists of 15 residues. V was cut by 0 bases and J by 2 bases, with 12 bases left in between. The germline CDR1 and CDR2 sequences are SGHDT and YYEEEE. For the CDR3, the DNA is TGTGCCAGCAGCTTGGAATGGGGCGAGACCTACGAGCAGTACTTC. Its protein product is CASSLEWGETYEQYF.

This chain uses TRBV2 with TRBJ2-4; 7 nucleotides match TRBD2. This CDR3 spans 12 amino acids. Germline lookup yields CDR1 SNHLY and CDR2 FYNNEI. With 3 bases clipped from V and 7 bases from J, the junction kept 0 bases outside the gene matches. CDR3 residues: CASSEGGNIQYF. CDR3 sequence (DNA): TGTGCCAGCAGTGAGGGGGGGAACATTCAGTACTTC.